Below, one TCR beta chain is given with its context. Clones were read by immunoSEQ multiplex PCR, and TCRdb kept only the in-frame ones, dropping some. The table includes around 40,000 clones, just over 90% detected once. Time point given: pretreatment peripheral blood. This sample is part of a study of PD-L1 blockade in urothelial cancer. At the level of the study: Patients started atezolizumab around 2014, 1,200 mg intravenously every 3 weeks. Blood yielded a median of approximately 140,000 T cells per sample.

The CDR3 is 17 residues long. V dropped 3 bases and J dropped 1 base, with 16 bases sitting between them. The germline gives CDR1 MGHRA, CDR2 YSYEKL. The clonotype was recovered from a woman aged 60-75 years with urothelial cancer. The source was PBMCs, collected around atezolizumab (anti-PD-L1) treatment. The chain links TRBV4-1 to TRBJ1-3; D may be TRBD1 (5 bases). The CDR3 loop reads CASSQLGREGSGNTIYF. In DNA, the CDR3 is TGCGCCAGCAGCCAGCTGGGGCGGGAGGGTTCTGGAAACACCATATATTTT.